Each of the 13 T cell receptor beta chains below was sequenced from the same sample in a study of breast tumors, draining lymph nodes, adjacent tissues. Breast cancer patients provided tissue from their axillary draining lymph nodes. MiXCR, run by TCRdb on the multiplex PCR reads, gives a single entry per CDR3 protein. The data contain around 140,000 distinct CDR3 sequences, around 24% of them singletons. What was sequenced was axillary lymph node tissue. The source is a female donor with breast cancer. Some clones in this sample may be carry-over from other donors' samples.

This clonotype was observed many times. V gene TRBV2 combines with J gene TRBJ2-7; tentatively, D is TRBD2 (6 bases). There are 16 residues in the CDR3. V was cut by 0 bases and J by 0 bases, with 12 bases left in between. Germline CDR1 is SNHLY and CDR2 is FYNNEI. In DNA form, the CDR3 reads TGTGCCAGCAGTGAAGCGCTTATGGGGGGCTCCTACGAGCAGTACTTC. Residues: CASSEALMGGSYEQYF. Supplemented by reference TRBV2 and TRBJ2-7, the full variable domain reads EPEVTQTPSHQVTQMGQEVILRCVPISNHLYFYWYRQILGQKVEFLVSFYNNEISEKSEIFDDQFSVERPDGSNFTLKIRSTKLEDSAMYFCASSEALMGGSYEQYFGPGTRLTVT.

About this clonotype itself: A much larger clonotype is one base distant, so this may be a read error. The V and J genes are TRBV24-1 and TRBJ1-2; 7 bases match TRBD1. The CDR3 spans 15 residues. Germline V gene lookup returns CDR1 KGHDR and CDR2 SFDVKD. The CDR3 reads CATSDFRGTEDGNTF. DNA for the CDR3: TGTGCCACCAGTGATTTTCGAGGGACAGAAGATGGCAACACCTTC.

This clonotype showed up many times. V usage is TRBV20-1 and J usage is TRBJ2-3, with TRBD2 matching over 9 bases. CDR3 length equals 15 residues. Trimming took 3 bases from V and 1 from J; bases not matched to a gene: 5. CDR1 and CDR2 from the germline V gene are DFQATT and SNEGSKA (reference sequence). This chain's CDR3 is CSARDSGSGTDTQYF. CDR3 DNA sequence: TGCAGTGCTAGGGATAGCGGGAGTGGCACAGATACGCAGTATTTT.

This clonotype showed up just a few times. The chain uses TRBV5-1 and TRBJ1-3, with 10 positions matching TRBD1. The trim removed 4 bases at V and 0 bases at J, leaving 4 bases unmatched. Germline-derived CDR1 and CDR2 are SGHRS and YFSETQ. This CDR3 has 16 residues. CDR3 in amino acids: CASSVRTGGSGNTIYF. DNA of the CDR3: TGCGCCAGCAGCGTCCGGACAGGGGGCTCTGGAAACACCATATATTTT.

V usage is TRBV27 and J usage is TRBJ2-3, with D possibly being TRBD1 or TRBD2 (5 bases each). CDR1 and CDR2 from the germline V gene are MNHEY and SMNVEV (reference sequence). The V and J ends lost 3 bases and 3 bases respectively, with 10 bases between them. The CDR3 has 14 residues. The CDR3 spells CASSFVGETDTQYF. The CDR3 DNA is TGTGCCAGCAGTTTTGTGGGGGAAACAGATACGCAGTATTTT.

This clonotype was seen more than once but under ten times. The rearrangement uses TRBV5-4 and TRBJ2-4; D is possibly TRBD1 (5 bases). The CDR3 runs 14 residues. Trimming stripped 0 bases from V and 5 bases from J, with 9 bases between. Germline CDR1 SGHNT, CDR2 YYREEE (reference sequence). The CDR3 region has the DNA TGTGCCAGCAGCTTGGCAGGCAGGGAAAACATTCAGTACTTC. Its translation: CASSLAGRENIQYF.

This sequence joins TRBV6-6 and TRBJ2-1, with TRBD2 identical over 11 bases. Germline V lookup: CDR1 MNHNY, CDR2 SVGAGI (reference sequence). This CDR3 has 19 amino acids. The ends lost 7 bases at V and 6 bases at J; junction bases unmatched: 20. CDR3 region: CASTKPGTSGREVGNEQFF. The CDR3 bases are TGTGCCAGCACTAAACCCGGGACTAGCGGAAGGGAGGTAGGCAATGAGCAGTTCTTC.

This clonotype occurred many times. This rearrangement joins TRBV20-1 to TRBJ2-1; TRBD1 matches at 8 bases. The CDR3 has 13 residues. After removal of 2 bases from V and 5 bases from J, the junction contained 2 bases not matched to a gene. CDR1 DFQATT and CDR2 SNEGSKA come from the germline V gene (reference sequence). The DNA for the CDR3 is TGCAGTGCTAGACCGGACAGGGACAATGAGCAGTTCTTC. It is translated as CSARPDRDNEQFF.

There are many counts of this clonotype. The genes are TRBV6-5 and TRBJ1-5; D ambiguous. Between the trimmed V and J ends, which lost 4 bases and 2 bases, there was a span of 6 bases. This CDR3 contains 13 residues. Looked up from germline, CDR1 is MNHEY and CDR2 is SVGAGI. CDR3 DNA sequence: TGTGCCAGCAGTTCGAGAGGCAATCAGCCCCAGCATTTT. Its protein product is CASSSRGNQPQHF.

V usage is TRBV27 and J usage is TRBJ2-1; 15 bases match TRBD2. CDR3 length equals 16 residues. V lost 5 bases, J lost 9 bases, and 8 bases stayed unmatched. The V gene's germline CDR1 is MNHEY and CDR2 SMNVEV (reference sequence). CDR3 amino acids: CASSTRTSGRASEQFF. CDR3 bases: TGTGCCAGCAGTACCCGGACTAGCGGGAGGGCCAGTGAGCAGTTCTTC.

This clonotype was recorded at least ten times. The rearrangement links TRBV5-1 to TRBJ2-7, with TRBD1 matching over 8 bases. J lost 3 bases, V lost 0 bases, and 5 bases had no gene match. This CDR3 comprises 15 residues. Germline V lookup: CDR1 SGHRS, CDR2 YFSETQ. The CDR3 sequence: CASSLAWTGNYEQYF. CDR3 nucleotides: TGCGCCAGCAGCTTGGCGTGGACAGGGAACTACGAGCAGTACTTC.

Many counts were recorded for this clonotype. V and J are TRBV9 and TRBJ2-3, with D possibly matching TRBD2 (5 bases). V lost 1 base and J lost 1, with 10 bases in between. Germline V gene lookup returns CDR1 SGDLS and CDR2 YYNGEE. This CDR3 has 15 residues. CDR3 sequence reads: CASSVFSRGTDTQYF. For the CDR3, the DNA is TGTGCCAGCAGCGTATTTTCGAGGGGCACAGATACGCAGTATTTT.

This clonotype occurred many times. The CDR3 is CASSRDGSSYNEQFF. CDR3 sequence (DNA): TGTGCCAGCAGCCGGGACGGTAGCTCCTACAATGAGCAGTTCTTC. This chain connects TRBV7-2 to TRBJ2-1; either TRBD1 or TRBD2 may supply D (5 bases each). The ends were cut back, 5 bases at V and 0 bases at J, with 11 bases in the middle. Germline V CDR1 and CDR2: SGHTA, FQGNSA. This CDR3 comprises 15 residues.